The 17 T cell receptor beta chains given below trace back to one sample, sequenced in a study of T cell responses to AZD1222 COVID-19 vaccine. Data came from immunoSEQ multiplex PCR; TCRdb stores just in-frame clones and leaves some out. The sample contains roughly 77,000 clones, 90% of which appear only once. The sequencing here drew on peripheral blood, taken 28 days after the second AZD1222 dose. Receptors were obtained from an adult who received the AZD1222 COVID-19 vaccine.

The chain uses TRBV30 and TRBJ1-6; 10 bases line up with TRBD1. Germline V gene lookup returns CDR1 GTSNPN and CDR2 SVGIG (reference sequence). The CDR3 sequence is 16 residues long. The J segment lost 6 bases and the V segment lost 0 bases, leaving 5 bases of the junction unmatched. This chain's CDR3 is CAWSVLRDRGNSPLHF. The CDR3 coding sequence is TGTGCCTGGAGTGTCCTACGGGACAGGGGTAATTCACCCCTCCACTTT.

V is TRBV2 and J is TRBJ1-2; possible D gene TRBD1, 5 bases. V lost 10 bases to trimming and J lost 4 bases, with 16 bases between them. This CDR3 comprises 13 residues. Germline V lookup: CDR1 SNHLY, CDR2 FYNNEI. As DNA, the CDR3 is TGTGCCACCACGACCGAAAGGGGCTATGGCTACACCTTC. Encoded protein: CATTTERGYGYTF. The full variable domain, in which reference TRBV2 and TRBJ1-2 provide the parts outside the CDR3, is EPEVTQTPSHQVTQMGQEVILRCVPISNHLYFYWYRQILGQKVEFLVSFYNNEISEKSEIFDDQFSVERPDGSNFTLKIRSTKLEDSAMYFCATTTERGYGYTFGSGTRLTVV.

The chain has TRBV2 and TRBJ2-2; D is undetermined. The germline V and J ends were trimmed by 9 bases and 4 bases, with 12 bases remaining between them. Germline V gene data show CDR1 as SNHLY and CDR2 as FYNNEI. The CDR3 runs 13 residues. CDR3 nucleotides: TGTGCCAGTAGGACGGTGAGCACCGGGGAGCTGTTTTTT. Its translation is CASRTVSTGELFF.

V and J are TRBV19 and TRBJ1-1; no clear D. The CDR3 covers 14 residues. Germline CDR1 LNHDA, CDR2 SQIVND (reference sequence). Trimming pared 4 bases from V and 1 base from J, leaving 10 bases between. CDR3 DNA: TGTGCCAGTAGTACCAAAGAATGGAACACTGAAGCTTTCTTT. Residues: CASSTKEWNTEAFF.

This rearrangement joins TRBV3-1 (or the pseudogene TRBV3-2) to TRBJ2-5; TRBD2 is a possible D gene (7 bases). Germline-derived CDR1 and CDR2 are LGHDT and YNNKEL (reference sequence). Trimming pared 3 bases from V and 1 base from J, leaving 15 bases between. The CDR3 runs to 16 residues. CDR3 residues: CASSQSGGAAQETQYF. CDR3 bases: TGTGCCAGCAGCCAGTCGGGGGGCGCGGCCCAAGAGACCCAGTACTTC.

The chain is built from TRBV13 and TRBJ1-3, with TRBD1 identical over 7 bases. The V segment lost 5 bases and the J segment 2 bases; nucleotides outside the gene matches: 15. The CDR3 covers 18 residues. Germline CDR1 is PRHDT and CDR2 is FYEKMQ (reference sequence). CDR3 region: CASSMRIKIGTAGNTIYF. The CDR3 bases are TGTGCCAGCAGCATGAGAATCAAAATCGGGACAGCTGGAAACACCATATATTTT.

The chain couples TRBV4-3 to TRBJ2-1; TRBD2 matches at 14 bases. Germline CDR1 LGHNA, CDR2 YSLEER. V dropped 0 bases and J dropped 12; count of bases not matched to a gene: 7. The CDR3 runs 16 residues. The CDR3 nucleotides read TGCGCCAGCAGCCAAGAACCGGGACTAGCGGGAGAGCGGCAGTTCTTC. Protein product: CASSQEPGLAGERQFF.

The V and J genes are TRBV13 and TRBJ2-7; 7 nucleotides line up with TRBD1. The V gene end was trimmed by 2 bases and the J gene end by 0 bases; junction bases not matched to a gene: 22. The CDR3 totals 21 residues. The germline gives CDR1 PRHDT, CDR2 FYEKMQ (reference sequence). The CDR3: CASSLRGWSLDGQVVSYEQYF. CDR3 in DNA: TGTGCCAGCAGCTTACGTGGTTGGTCGCTAGACGGACAGGTCGTCTCCTACGAGCAGTACTTC.

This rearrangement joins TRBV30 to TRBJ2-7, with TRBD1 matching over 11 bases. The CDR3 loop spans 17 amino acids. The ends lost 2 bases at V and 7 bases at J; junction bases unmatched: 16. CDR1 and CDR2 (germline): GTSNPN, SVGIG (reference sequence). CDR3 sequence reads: CAWSPFQGTGGPKEQYF. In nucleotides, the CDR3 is TGTGCCTGGAGTCCCTTCCAGGGGACAGGGGGGCCAAAAGAGCAGTACTTC.

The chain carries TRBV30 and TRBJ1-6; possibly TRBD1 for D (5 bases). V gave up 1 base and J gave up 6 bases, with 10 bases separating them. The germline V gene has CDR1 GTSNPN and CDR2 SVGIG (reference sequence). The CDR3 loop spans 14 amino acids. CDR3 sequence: CAWSEGPGNSPLHF. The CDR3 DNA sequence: TGTGCCTGGAGTGAGGGACCGGGTAATTCACCCCTCCACTTT.

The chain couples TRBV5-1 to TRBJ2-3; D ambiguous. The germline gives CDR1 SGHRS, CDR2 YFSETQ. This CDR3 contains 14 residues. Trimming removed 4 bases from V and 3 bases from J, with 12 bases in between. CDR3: CASSRQADTDTQYF. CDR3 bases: TGCGCCAGCAGCCGGCAGGCAGATACAGATACGCAGTATTTT. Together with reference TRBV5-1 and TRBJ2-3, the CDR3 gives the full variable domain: KAGVTQTPRYLIKTRGQQVTLSCSPISGHRSVSWYQQTPGQGLQFLFEYFSETQRNKGNFPGRFSGRQFSNSRSEMNVSTLELGDSALYLCASSRQADTDTQYFGPGTRLTVL.

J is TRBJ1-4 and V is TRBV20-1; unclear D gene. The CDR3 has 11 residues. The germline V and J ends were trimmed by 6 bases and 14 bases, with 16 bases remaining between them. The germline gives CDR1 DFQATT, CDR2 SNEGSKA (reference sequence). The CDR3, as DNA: TGCAGTGCAAAGGTTTTAATGCGGCTGTTTTTT. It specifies CSAKVLMRLFF.

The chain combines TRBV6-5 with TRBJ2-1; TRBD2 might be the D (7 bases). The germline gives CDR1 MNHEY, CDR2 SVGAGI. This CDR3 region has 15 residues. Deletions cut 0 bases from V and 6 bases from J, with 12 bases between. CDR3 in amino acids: CASSYSGGGRNEQFF. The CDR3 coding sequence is TGTGCCAGCAGTTACTCGGGAGGGGGGCGCAATGAGCAGTTCTTC.

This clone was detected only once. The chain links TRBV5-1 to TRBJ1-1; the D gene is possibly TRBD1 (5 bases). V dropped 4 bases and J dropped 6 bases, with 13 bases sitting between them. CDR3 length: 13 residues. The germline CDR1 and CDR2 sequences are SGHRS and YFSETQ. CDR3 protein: CASSPGGRAEAFF. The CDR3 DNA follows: TGCGCCAGCAGCCCCGGGGGGAGGGCTGAAGCTTTCTTT.

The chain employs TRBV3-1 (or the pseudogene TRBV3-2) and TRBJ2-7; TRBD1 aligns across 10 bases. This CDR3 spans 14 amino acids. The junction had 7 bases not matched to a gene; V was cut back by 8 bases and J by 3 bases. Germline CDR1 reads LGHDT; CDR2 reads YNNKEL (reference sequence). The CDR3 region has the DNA TGTGCCAGCCTAGGGCGGGACAGGGGCTACGAGCAGTACTTC. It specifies CASLGRDRGYEQYF.

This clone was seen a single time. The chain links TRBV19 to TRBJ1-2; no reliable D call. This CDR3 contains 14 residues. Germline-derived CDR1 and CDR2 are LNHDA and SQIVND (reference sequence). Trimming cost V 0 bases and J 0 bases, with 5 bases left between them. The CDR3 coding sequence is TGTGCCAGTAGTATAGACGGGGCTAACTATGGCTACACCTTC. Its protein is CASSIDGANYGYTF.

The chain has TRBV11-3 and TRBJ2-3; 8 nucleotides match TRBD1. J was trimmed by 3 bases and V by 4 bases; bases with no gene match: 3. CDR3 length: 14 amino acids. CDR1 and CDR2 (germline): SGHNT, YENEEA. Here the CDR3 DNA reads TGTGCCAGCAGCTCAGGGGGCGAAACAGATACGCAGTATTTT. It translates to CASSSGGETDTQYF.